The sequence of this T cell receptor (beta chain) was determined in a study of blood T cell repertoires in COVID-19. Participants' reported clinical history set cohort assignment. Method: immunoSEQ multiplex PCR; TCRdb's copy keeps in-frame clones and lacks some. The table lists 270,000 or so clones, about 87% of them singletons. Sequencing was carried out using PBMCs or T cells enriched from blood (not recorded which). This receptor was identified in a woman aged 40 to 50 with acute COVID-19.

The CDR3 here is CASSRIFVGTEAFF. CDR3 DNA sequence: TGTGCCAGCAGTAGAATCTTCGTCGGGACTGAAGCTTTCTTT. The chain joins TRBV27 to TRBJ1-1; D uncertain. This CDR3 is 14 amino acids long. V was clipped by 5 bases and J by 5 bases, with 15 bases between them. The germline gives CDR1 MNHEY, CDR2 SMNVEV (reference sequence).